The sequence of this TCR beta chain was determined in a study of regulatory T cells in long-lasting Graves disease. Study information: Persistent cases took antithyroid drugs over 5 years and stayed TSH receptor antibody positive.

Study-level points and caveats: Among the persistent patients, 2,500 to 3,000 public clonotypes were shared, more than the approximately 1,000 shared among new patients. Sample size, which was small, may have reduced accuracy.

Regarding time point: persistent/refractory GD, antithyroid drugs over 5 years with positive TRAb. PBMC RNA was the source of the TCR library. This clonotype appeared many times. The antigen remains undetermined. Combining iRepertoire HTBI primers with Arm-PCR of CDR3 regions, the authors built TCR beta libraries. Each CDR3 protein is one row after TCRdb ran MiXCR on the multiplex PCR reads. Seen here are 400,000 to 500,000 distinct CDR3 sequences, over 20% observed once, and the top ten hold roughly an eighth. The germline V gene encodes CDR1 MNHEY and CDR2 SMNVEV (reference sequence). The CDR3 consists of 14 residues. V was cut by 2 bases and J by 4 bases, with 12 bases left in between.

The genes are TRBV27 and TRBJ2-7; D might be TRBD2 (5 bases). The TCR was taken from a female donor with Graves disease. Source: peripheral blood mononuclear cells (PBMCs), taken when the disease was refractory, from a patient treated with antithyroid drugs. CDR3 residues: CASSLSHGLYEQYF. The CDR3 DNA is TGTGCCAGCAGTTTAAGTCACGGACTTTACGAGCAGTACTTC.